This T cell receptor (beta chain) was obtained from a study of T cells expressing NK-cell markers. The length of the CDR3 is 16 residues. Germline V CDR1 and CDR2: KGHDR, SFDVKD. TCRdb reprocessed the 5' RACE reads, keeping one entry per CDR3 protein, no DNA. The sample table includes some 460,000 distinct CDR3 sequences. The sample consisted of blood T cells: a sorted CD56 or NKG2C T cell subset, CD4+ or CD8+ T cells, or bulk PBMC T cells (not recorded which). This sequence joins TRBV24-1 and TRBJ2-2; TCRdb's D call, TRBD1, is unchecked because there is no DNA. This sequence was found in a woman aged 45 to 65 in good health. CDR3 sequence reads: CATSDPGGSNTGELFF.